The rows below give T cell receptor beta chains drawn from one sample of a study of blood T cell repertoires in COVID-19. The assay was immunoSEQ multiplex PCR, and TCRdb's table has in-frame clones only and misses some. In the table there are 130,000 to 150,000 clones, about nine tenths of which are singletons. The sequenced sample consisted of PBMCs or T cells enriched from blood (not recorded which). Every receptor here comes from a man aged 60 to 75 who had recovered from COVID-19. The CDR3 runs from the conserved cysteine through the conserved F or W. A D gene is named only where the DNA matches it firmly. Clone size appears in some rows only: once, few, many, or a class for an expanded clone.

clone_size d_call j_call v_call cdr3_aa cdr3_nt
. . TRBJ1-2 TRBV24-1 CATSDLTVPYGYTF TGTGCCACCAGTGATTTGACAGTCCCCTATGGCTACACCTTC
once . TRBJ1-5 TRBV11-3 CASSLVRQGISNQPQHF TGTGCCAGCAGCTTAGTTCGCCAGGGGATTAGCAATCAGCCCCAGCATTTT
. . TRBJ2-3 TRBV9 CASSVEGTDTQYF TGTGCCAGCAGCGTAGAGGGGACAGATACGCAGTATTTT
. . TRBJ2-6 TRBV7-8 CASSLDGVGANVLTF TGTGCCAGCAGCTTAGACGGGGTTGGGGCCAACGTCCTGACTTTC
. . TRBJ2-5 TRBV7-2 CASSLRGRETQYF TGTGCCAGCAGCTTGCGGGGTCGGGAGACCCAGTACTTC
. . TRBJ1-5 TRBV7-9 CASRKGEQPQHF TGTGCCAGCAGGAAGGGGGAGCAGCCCCAGCATTTT
few . TRBJ1-6 TRBV30 CAWTPTGPRSYNSPLHF TGTGCCTGGACCCCCACAGGGCCCAGATCCTATAATTCACCCCTCCACTTT
. . TRBJ2-2 TRBV9 CASRRLDNTGELFF TGTGCCAGCAGAAGACTGGATAACACCGGGGAGCTGTTTTTT
. . TRBJ1-1 TRBV15 CATSRGLQLVNTEAFF TGTGCCACCAGCAGGGGGCTACAGTTAGTGAACACTGAAGCTTTCTTT
. TRBD1 TRBJ2-2 TRBV5-5 CASDRTGLNTGELFF TGTGCCAGCGACCGGACAGGCCTGAACACCGGGGAGCTGTTTTTT
once . TRBJ1-6 TRBV7-8 CASSFRQGPAVDLHF TGTGCCAGCAGCTTTCGTCAGGGCCCGGCCGTTGACCTCCACTTT
. . TRBJ2-3 TRBV2 CASSYSRGDTQYF TGTGCCAGCAGTTACTCTCGGGGAGATACGCAGTATTTT
. . TRBJ2-7 TRBV5-1 CASTRLRGSYEQYF TGCGCCAGCACTCGGCTCAGGGGATCCTACGAGCAGTACTTC
few . TRBJ2-1 TRBV27 CASSLGTTNEQFF TGTGCCAGCAGTTTGGGGACAACCAATGAGCAGTTCTTC
few TRBD2 TRBJ2-2 TRBV19 CASSLAGAWTGELFF TGTGCCAGTTCACTAGCGGGAGCGTGGACCGGGGAGCTGTTTTTT
. . TRBJ2-7 TRBV4-1 CASSQAPRSRGSYEQYF TGCGCCAGCAGCCAAGCTCCCCGCTCCCGAGGCTCCTACGAGCAGTACTTC
. . TRBJ1-1 TRBV20-1 CSASPGAINTEAFF TGCAGTGCTAGTCCAGGGGCGATAAACACTGAAGCTTTCTTT
. . TRBJ1-1 TRBV27 CASSLWGENTEAFF TGTGCCAGCAGTTTATGGGGGGAGAACACTGAAGCTTTCTTT
. TRBD1 TRBJ1-5 TRBV24-1 CATSDSGTGMFQPQHF TGTGCCACCAGTGACTCCGGGACAGGGATGTTCCAGCCCCAGCATTTT
few . TRBJ1-4 TRBV5-1 CASSREGATNEKLFF TGCGCCAGCAGTAGGGAGGGTGCAACTAATGAAAAACTGTTTTTT
. . TRBJ1-5 TRBV3-1/TRBV3-2 CASSQGFLSGSNQPQHF TGTGCCAGCAGCCAAGGATTTCTTTCGGGTAGCAATCAGCCCCAGCATTTT
. . TRBJ2-1 TRBV19 CASSIGLPRNEQFF TGTGCCAGTAGTATCGGCCTGCCTAGAAATGAGCAGTTCTTC
. . TRBJ2-3 TRBV5-1 CASSLWRAQDTQYF TGCGCCAGCAGCCTTTGGCGGGCACAAGATACGCAGTATTTT
few . TRBJ1-5 TRBV4-1 CASSQDRGRLPQHF TGCGCCAGCAGCCAAGACAGGGGTCGGTTGCCCCAGCATTTT
. TRBD2 TRBJ2-7 TRBV19 CASSHRLAGGREQYF TGTGCCAGTAGTCACCGACTAGCGGGGGGCCGGGAGCAGTACTTC
. TRBD1 TRBJ1-5 TRBV18 CASSPGRGSQPQHF TGTGCCAGCTCACCGGGCAGGGGGTCCCAGCCCCAGCATTTT
. . TRBJ1-6 TRBV6-5 CASSFDSPNSPLHF TGTGCCAGCAGTTTTGACAGCCCTAATTCACCCCTCCACTTT
. . TRBJ2-7 TRBV5-1 CASSSTPTGEQYF TGCGCCAGCAGTTCTACTCCCACGGGCGAGCAGTACTTC
few TRBD2 TRBJ2-1 TRBV27 CASSLEISGSSSYNEQFF TGTGCCAGCAGTTTAGAAATTAGCGGGAGTTCCTCCTACAATGAGCAGTTCTTC
. . TRBJ1-3 TRBV9 CASSAGNSRDTLF TGTGCCAGCAGCGCAGGGAATTCCCGGGACACCCTTTTT
. TRBD2 TRBJ2-1 TRBV14 CASSQVLSGKYNEQFF TGTGCCAGCAGCCAAGTTCTTAGCGGGAAATACAATGAGCAGTTCTTC
once TRBD1 TRBJ2-1 TRBV11-2 CASSWARTGGRNEQFF TGTGCCAGCAGCTGGGCGCGGACAGGGGGGAGGAATGAGCAGTTCTTC
. TRBD1 TRBJ2-7 TRBV18 CASSGGQGAYEQYF TGTGCCAGCTCAGGCGGACAGGGGGCGTACGAGCAGTACTTC
. TRBD1 TRBJ2-3 TRBV6-2/TRBV6-3 CASSPGTARGTDTQYF TGTGCCAGCAGTCCCGGGACAGCGCGGGGCACAGATACGCAGTATTTT
few . TRBJ2-2 TRBV6-4 CASSPVRSNTGELFF TGTGCCAGCAGTCCCGTTCGGTCCAACACCGGGGAGCTGTTTTTT
. . TRBJ1-6 TRBV6-5 CASLGGRYSPLHF TGTGCCAGTTTGGGGGGGAGGTATTCACCCCTCCACTTT
. TRBD2 TRBJ2-3 TRBV3-1/TRBV3-2 CASSRSGGPTDTQYF TGTGCCAGCAGTCGGAGCGGGGGGCCTACAGATACGCAGTATTTT